This TCR beta chain was identified in a study of T cell responses to AZD1222 COVID-19 vaccine. Study conclusions and caveats: In the spike-specific TCR repertoire, nearly half reportedly target unmutated variant regions. Among AZD1222 vaccinees, only six were seropositive at baseline.

Per germline, CDR1 MNHEY and CDR2 SVGEGT. This CDR3 is 14 amino acids long. V dropped 5 bases and J dropped 2; count of bases not matched to a gene: 0. Libraries were prepared by immunoSEQ multiplex PCR; TCRdb keeps only in-frame clonotypes and omits some of them. The sample lists about 110,000 clones; 70% to 90% were seen once. As concerns this clone: The target antigen is unknown.

The source of this sequence is an adult who received the AZD1222 COVID-19 vaccine. The chain joins TRBV6-2 or TRBV6-3 to TRBJ2-7, with 13 bases matching TRBD2. The source was peripheral blood, collected 28 days after the second AZD1222 dose. CDR3 residues: CASSGTSGAYEQYF. DNA for the CDR3: TGTGCCAGCAGTGGGACTAGCGGGGCCTACGAGCAGTACTTC.